Below, one TCR beta chain is given with its context. Antigen specificity is unknown. At one end the junction does not follow the germline gene, possibly because of a read error. This same CDR3 is encoded by further DNA sequences in the sample. The data belong to a study of OX40 agonist ivuxolimab in advanced cancers. Overall study context: Treatment of patients was with ivuxolimab, an agonistic anti-OX40 (CD134) antibody. Every 2 weeks, patients received ivuxolimab intravenously, dosed at 0.01 to 10 mg/kg. Age averaged around 54 years (range about 23 to 80), and 82.7% were male. Regarding the study as a whole: A proportion of nonresponders additionally exhibited low normalized T-cell clonal expansion.

Method: immunoSEQ multiplex PCR; TCRdb's copy keeps in-frame clones and lacks some. The top ten clones hold roughly 2.7% of a sample with roughly 56,000 clones, more than 75% of them seen once. The CDR3 contains 14 residues. Looked up from germline, CDR1 is MGHRA and CDR2 is YSYEKL. The material sequenced was CD4+ or CD8+ T cells sorted from blood, taken in a trial of the OX40 agonist ivuxolimab. The TCR sequence derives from an adult with an advanced solid tumor such as melanoma, head and neck, liver or kidney cancer. The chain uses TRBV4-1 and TRBJ1-2; a weak D match, TRBD1 (6 bases). The DNA for the CDR3 is TGCGCCAGCAGCCTTTCGGGGGCGGGCTATGGCTATACCTTC. This gives the protein CASSLSGAGYGYTF.